This TCR beta chain was documented in a study of OX40 agonist ivuxolimab in advanced cancers. About the study: Prior anti-PD-1, anti-PD-L1 or anti-CTLA-4 therapy did not bar entry, and roughly 40% had some. Partial responses occurred in Three dose-escalation patients, one with hepatocellular carcinoma and two with cutaneous melanoma.

Points on this clone: What it binds is unknown.

The germline V gene encodes CDR1 LNHDA and CDR2 SQIVND (reference sequence). CDR3 length equals 13 residues. The V gene lost 1 base and the J gene lost 2 bases, with 5 bases spanning the gap. Overall study findings and caveats: The study found that CD8+ T cells averaged more expanded clones than CD4+. Clonal expansion in partial responders at 0.1-3.0 mg/kg ranked among the lowest.

The assay was immunoSEQ multiplex PCR, and TCRdb's table has in-frame clones only and misses some. The sample carries 45,000 to 65,000 clones, 70% to 85% recorded once. The chain uses TRBV19 and TRBJ1-2; D unresolved. Material: CD4+ or CD8+ T cells sorted from blood, obtained in a trial of the OX40 agonist ivuxolimab. This clonotype was sampled from an adult with an advanced solid tumor such as melanoma, head and neck, liver or kidney cancer. The CDR3 DNA is TGTGCCAGTAGTATAGGAGGGAACTATGGCTACACCTTC. This translates into CASSIGGNYGYTF.